The rows below give T cell receptor beta chains drawn from one sample of a study of control samples from healthy donors and cancer patients. Some clones are missing from TCRdb's copy, which holds only in-frame ones; the method was immunoSEQ multiplex PCR. The profile shows about 55,000 clones, 85% to 95% of them singletons. Sequencing used blood. The source of these receptors is a man aged 25 to 45 in good health. The CDR3 runs from the conserved cysteine through the conserved F or W. A D gene is named only where the DNA matches it firmly. Clone size is shown for a subset of rows, as once, few, many or a class of expanded clone.

CDR3 protein: CASSAGRSYNSPLHF
CDR3 DNA: TGTGCCAGCAGCGCCGGACGGAGCTATAATTCACCCCTCCACTTT
V gene: TRBV9
D gene: -
clone size: -
J gene: TRBJ1-6

CDR3 protein: CASISGTGGEKLFF
CDR3 DNA: TGTGCCAGCATCTCCGGGACAGGGGGTGAAAAACTGTTTTTT
V gene: TRBV7-9
D gene: TRBD1
clone size: -
J gene: TRBJ1-4

CDR3 protein: CASSFPSPYSTDTQYF
CDR3 DNA: TGTGCCAGCAGCTTTCCCTCTCCATATAGCACAGATACGCAGTATTTT
V gene: TRBV5-4
D gene: -
clone size: -
J gene: TRBJ2-3

CDR3 protein: CASSLGTIEQFF
CDR3 DNA: TGTGCCAGCAGCTTAGGAACTATCGAGCAGTTCTTC
V gene: TRBV7-9
D gene: -
clone size: -
J gene: TRBJ2-1

CDR3 protein: CASSLRATGANVLTF
CDR3 DNA: TGTGCCAGCAGCTTGCGGGCCACTGGGGCCAACGTCCTGACTTTC
V gene: TRBV5-8
D gene: -
clone size: -
J gene: TRBJ2-6

CDR3 protein: CASSLVSSSGRDNEQFF
CDR3 DNA: TGTGCCAGCAGCTTAGTTTCATCGAGCGGGAGGGACAATGAGCAGTTCTTC
V gene: TRBV11-2
D gene: TRBD2
clone size: -
J gene: TRBJ2-1

CDR3 protein: CASSVAGGGTDTQYF
CDR3 DNA: TGTGCCAGCAGCGTAGCTGGGGGGGGCACAGATACGCAGTATTTT
V gene: TRBV9
D gene: TRBD2
clone size: -
J gene: TRBJ2-3

CDR3 protein: CASSLNRDFSIHGYTF
CDR3 DNA: TGTGCCAGCAGTTTAAACAGGGATTTTAGTATCCATGGCTACACCTTC
V gene: TRBV6-5
D gene: -
clone size: -
J gene: TRBJ1-2

CDR3 protein: CASREQGTNTGELFF
CDR3 DNA: TGTGCCAGCAGAGAACAGGGGACTAACACCGGGGAGCTGTTTTTT
V gene: TRBV7-9
D gene: -
clone size: -
J gene: TRBJ2-2

CDR3 protein: CASSSALGGNTEAFF
CDR3 DNA: TGTGCCAGCAGCTCGGCTTTAGGGGGCAACACTGAAGCTTTCTTT
V gene: TRBV5-4
D gene: TRBD1
clone size: -
J gene: TRBJ1-1

CDR3 protein: CASSSPGTLNTEAFF
CDR3 DNA: TGTGCCAGCAGCAGCCCCGGGACACTGAACACTGAAGCTTTCTTT
V gene: TRBV5-6
D gene: -
clone size: -
J gene: TRBJ1-1

CDR3 protein: CASSSPVGAYEQYF
CDR3 DNA: TGTGCCAGCAGCTCCCCGGTGGGGGCCTACGAGCAGTACTTC
V gene: TRBV7-2
D gene: -
clone size: -
J gene: TRBJ2-7

CDR3 protein: CASSMFPGGKQFF
CDR3 DNA: TGTGCCAGTAGTATGTTCCCCGGAGGCAAGCAGTTCTTC
V gene: TRBV19
D gene: -
clone size: -
J gene: TRBJ2-1

CDR3 protein: CASSYTRDYEQYF
CDR3 DNA: TGTGCCAGCAGTTACACCCGGGACTACGAGCAGTACTTC
V gene: TRBV6-2/TRBV6-3
D gene: -
clone size: once
J gene: TRBJ2-7

CDR3 protein: CASSGGQGAYEQYF
CDR3 DNA: TGTGCCAGCAGTGGGGGACAGGGGGCGTACGAGCAGTACTTC
V gene: TRBV28
D gene: TRBD1
clone size: -
J gene: TRBJ2-7

CDR3 protein: CASGLMGQPRQFF
CDR3 DNA: TGTGCTAGTGGTTTGATGGGACAGCCGCGGCAGTTCTTC
V gene: TRBV12-5
D gene: TRBD1
clone size: -
J gene: TRBJ2-1

CDR3 protein: CATLRFGRTYEQYF
CDR3 DNA: TGTGCCACCCTCCGCTTCGGGAGAACCTACGAGCAGTACTTC
V gene: TRBV9
D gene: -
clone size: -
J gene: TRBJ2-7

CDR3 protein: CASSQEIGGIRGGYTF
CDR3 DNA: TGTGCCAGCAGCCAAGAAATTGGGGGAATTCGTGGTGGCTACACCTTC
V gene: TRBV3-1/TRBV3-2
D gene: -
clone size: -
J gene: TRBJ1-2

CDR3 protein: CARSLAEGNEKLFF
CDR3 DNA: TGTGCCAGAAGCTTGGCCGAGGGAAATGAAAAACTGTTTTTT
V gene: TRBV5-3
D gene: -
clone size: -
J gene: TRBJ1-4

CDR3 protein: CASSPRANYEQYF
CDR3 DNA: TGTGCCAGTAGTCCTAGGGCTAACTACGAGCAGTACTTC
V gene: TRBV19
D gene: -
clone size: -
J gene: TRBJ2-7

CDR3 protein: CASSLPNTEAFF
CDR3 DNA: TGTGCCAGCAGTTTACCGAACACTGAAGCTTTCTTT
V gene: TRBV27
D gene: -
clone size: -
J gene: TRBJ1-1

CDR3 protein: CASSSRIKSGLSSYNEQFF
CDR3 DNA: TGTGCCAGCAGCTCTAGAATTAAGAGCGGGCTTAGCTCCTACAATGAGCAGTTCTTC
V gene: TRBV7-3
D gene: -
clone size: -
J gene: TRBJ2-1

CDR3 protein: CASSRGMGRYEQYF
CDR3 DNA: TGTGCCAGCAGCCGTGGAATGGGGCGGTACGAGCAGTACTTC
V gene: TRBV14
D gene: -
clone size: -
J gene: TRBJ2-7

CDR3 protein: CASRGLAGTGELFF
CDR3 DNA: TGCGCCAGTAGGGGACTAGCGGGCACCGGGGAGCTGTTTTTT
V gene: TRBV5-1
D gene: TRBD2
clone size: -
J gene: TRBJ2-2

CDR3 protein: CATHRGSYEQYF
CDR3 DNA: TGTGCCACCCACAGGGGCTCCTACGAGCAGTACTTC
V gene: TRBV2
D gene: TRBD1
clone size: few
J gene: TRBJ2-7

CDR3 protein: CASSDSSTGELFF
CDR3 DNA: TGTGCCAGCAGTGACTCAAGCACCGGGGAGCTGTTTTTT
V gene: TRBV6-4
D gene: -
clone size: -
J gene: TRBJ2-2

CDR3 protein: CASSQGTATNEKLFF
CDR3 DNA: TGCGCCAGCAGCCAAGGGACTGCAACTAATGAAAAACTGTTTTTT
V gene: TRBV4-1
D gene: -
clone size: -
J gene: TRBJ1-4

CDR3 protein: CASSGGGLLTNTGELFF
CDR3 DNA: TGTGCCAGCAGCGGAGGGGGACTACTAACGAACACCGGGGAGCTGTTTTTT
V gene: TRBV9
D gene: -
clone size: once
J gene: TRBJ2-2

CDR3 protein: CASSMTANTGELFF
CDR3 DNA: TGTGCCAGTAGTATGACAGCGAACACCGGGGAGCTGTTTTTT
V gene: TRBV19
D gene: -
clone size: -
J gene: TRBJ2-2

CDR3 protein: CAISPLGQPQHF
CDR3 DNA: TGTGCCATCAGCCCCTTAGGGCAGCCCCAGCATTTT
V gene: TRBV10-3
D gene: -
clone size: -
J gene: TRBJ1-5

CDR3 protein: CASADLVVVSYEQYF
CDR3 DNA: TGTGCCAGCGCCGACCTAGTAGTTGTCTCCTACGAGCAGTACTTC
V gene: TRBV28
D gene: -
clone size: -
J gene: TRBJ2-7

CDR3 protein: CASSPGPARETQYF
CDR3 DNA: TGCGCCAGCAGCCCCGGACCAGCACGAGAGACCCAGTACTTC
V gene: TRBV5-1
D gene: -
clone size: -
J gene: TRBJ2-5

CDR3 protein: CASSLVYGPTEAFF
CDR3 DNA: TGTGCCAGCAGCTTAGTTTACGGCCCCACTGAAGCTTTCTTT
V gene: TRBV11-1
D gene: -
clone size: once
J gene: TRBJ1-1

CDR3 protein: CASSSRTGGHGYTF
CDR3 DNA: TGTGCCAGCAGCTCGAGGACAGGGGGACATGGCTACACCTTC
V gene: TRBV11-2
D gene: TRBD1
clone size: once
J gene: TRBJ1-2

CDR3 protein: CASRAGGYTGELFF
CDR3 DNA: TGTGCCAGCAGGGCGGGAGGGTACACCGGGGAGCTGTTTTTT
V gene: TRBV7-2
D gene: TRBD2
clone size: -
J gene: TRBJ2-2

CDR3 protein: CASSPGTKYNEQFF
CDR3 DNA: TGTGCCAGTAGCCCTGGGACAAAGTACAATGAGCAGTTCTTC
V gene: TRBV19
D gene: -
clone size: -
J gene: TRBJ2-1

CDR3 protein: CASSYRYEQYF
CDR3 DNA: TGTGCCAGCAGCTATCGCTACGAGCAGTACTTC
V gene: TRBV28
D gene: -
clone size: -
J gene: TRBJ2-7

CDR3 protein: CASSSRTNYGYTF
CDR3 DNA: TGTGCCAGCAGCTCCAGGACGAACTATGGCTACACCTTC
V gene: TRBV11-3
D gene: -
clone size: once
J gene: TRBJ1-2

CDR3 protein: CASSLGGGNYGYTF
CDR3 DNA: TGTGCCAGCAGCTTAGGCGGGGGTAACTATGGCTACACCTTC
V gene: TRBV7-2
D gene: -
clone size: once
J gene: TRBJ1-2

CDR3 protein: CASSQDWASYEQYF
CDR3 DNA: TGCGCCAGCAGCCAAGATTGGGCTTCCTACGAGCAGTACTTC
V gene: TRBV4-3
D gene: -
clone size: -
J gene: TRBJ2-7

CDR3 protein: CASIGTTEAFF
CDR3 DNA: TGCGCCAGCATTGGGACCACTGAAGCTTTCTTT
V gene: TRBV5-1
D gene: -
clone size: -
J gene: TRBJ1-1

CDR3 protein: CASSDAYEQYF
CDR3 DNA: TGTGCCAGCAGCGACGCATACGAGCAGTACTTC
V gene: TRBV6-5
D gene: -
clone size: -
J gene: TRBJ2-7

CDR3 protein: CASSNPTEILGQPQHF
CDR3 DNA: TGTGCCAGTAGTAACCCGACAGAGATCCTTGGCCAGCCCCAGCATTTT
V gene: TRBV19
D gene: -
clone size: -
J gene: TRBJ1-5

CDR3 protein: CASSYGLAGSSYNEQFF
CDR3 DNA: TGCGCCAGCAGCTATGGACTAGCGGGAAGCTCCTACAATGAGCAGTTCTTC
V gene: TRBV5-1
D gene: TRBD2
clone size: -
J gene: TRBJ2-1

CDR3 protein: CASRLTGWANVLTF
CDR3 DNA: TGTGCCAGCAGGCTGACAGGGTGGGCCAACGTCCTGACTTTC
V gene: TRBV6-5
D gene: TRBD1
clone size: -
J gene: TRBJ2-6

CDR3 protein: CASSDSSMDTQYF
CDR3 DNA: TGTGCCAGCAGTGATAGTAGCATGGATACGCAGTATTTT
V gene: TRBV2
D gene: -
clone size: -
J gene: TRBJ2-3

CDR3 protein: CASSLGGSGGEQYF
CDR3 DNA: TGTGCCAGCAGCTTGGGTGGTAGCGGGGGTGAGCAGTACTTC
V gene: TRBV5-6
D gene: TRBD2
clone size: -
J gene: TRBJ2-7

CDR3 protein: CASSLQVGGTDTQYF
CDR3 DNA: TGTGCTAGCAGCTTACAGGTGGGAGGCACAGATACGCAGTATTTT
V gene: TRBV7-7
D gene: -
clone size: once
J gene: TRBJ2-3

CDR3 protein: CASSFTTTGYYGYTF
CDR3 DNA: TGTGCCAGCAGTTTCACCACCACAGGGTACTATGGCTACACCTTC
V gene: TRBV27
D gene: -
clone size: once
J gene: TRBJ1-2

CDR3 protein: CASAMTGMRSKDYEQYF
CDR3 DNA: TGTGCCAGCGCAATGACAGGGATGAGGTCTAAAGACTACGAGCAGTACTTC
V gene: TRBV2
D gene: TRBD1
clone size: -
J gene: TRBJ2-7

CDR3 protein: CASSRYWTSGRGRVSYNEQFF
CDR3 DNA: TGTGCCAGCAGTAGATACTGGACTAGCGGGAGAGGGAGGGTCTCCTACAATGAGCAGTTCTTC
V gene: TRBV28
D gene: TRBD2
clone size: -
J gene: TRBJ2-1

CDR3 protein: CASSLVLADISTDTQYF
CDR3 DNA: TGCGCCAGCAGCTTGGTACTCGCGGACATCAGCACAGATACGCAGTATTTT
V gene: TRBV5-1
D gene: -
clone size: -
J gene: TRBJ2-3

CDR3 protein: CASSQIQGEDQYF
CDR3 DNA: TGTGCCAGCAGTCAAATCCAGGGGGAGGACCAGTACTTC
V gene: TRBV6-6
D gene: -
clone size: -
J gene: TRBJ2-5

CDR3 protein: CASSTGQETYEQYF
CDR3 DNA: TGTGCCAGCAGCACCGGACAGGAGACCTACGAGCAGTACTTC
V gene: TRBV5-4
D gene: TRBD1
clone size: -
J gene: TRBJ2-7

CDR3 protein: CAISEDYGYTF
CDR3 DNA: TGTGCCATCAGTGAGGACTATGGCTACACCTTC
V gene: TRBV10-3
D gene: -
clone size: once
J gene: TRBJ1-2

CDR3 protein: CASSPPDRSVNEQFF
CDR3 DNA: TGTGCCAGCTCCCCCCCGGACAGGTCTGTTAATGAGCAGTTCTTC
V gene: TRBV18
D gene: TRBD1
clone size: -
J gene: TRBJ2-1

CDR3 protein: CASSYPVRGQYEQYF
CDR3 DNA: TGTGCCAGCAGTTACCCTGTGAGGGGGCAGTACGAGCAGTACTTC
V gene: TRBV6-6
D gene: TRBD1
clone size: few
J gene: TRBJ2-7

CDR3 protein: CASSLVSGRASYEQYF
CDR3 DNA: TGTGCCAGCAGCTTAGTAAGCGGGAGGGCGTCCTACGAGCAGTACTTC
V gene: TRBV7-8
D gene: TRBD2
clone size: once
J gene: TRBJ2-7

CDR3 protein: CASSLEIVGEQFF
CDR3 DNA: TGTGCCAGCAGCTTGGAGATTGTGGGTGAGCAGTTCTTC
V gene: TRBV7-9
D gene: -
clone size: -
J gene: TRBJ2-1